These 10 T cell receptor beta chains share one sample of origin, sequenced in a study of naive and memory T cell subsets. An equimolar mix of two oligonucleotides served as the beta constant-region primer for TRBC1 and TRBC2. TCRdb called the UMI-ligation and nested PCR reads again in MiXCR, with one record for every CDR3 protein. The table has around 23,000 distinct CDR3 sequences, 9.5% to 12% seen once; the top ten hold about a sixth. Sequenced sample: central memory CD8+ T cells from blood. These receptor sequences come from a human donor in good health.

This sequence joins TRBV5-1 and TRBJ2-7; D is possibly TRBD2 (5 bases). Trimming left V 0 bases short and J 5 bases short, with 12 bases between. The germline V gene encodes CDR1 SGHRS and CDR2 YFSETQ. The CDR3 consists of 14 residues. The CDR3 DNA sequence: TGCGCCAGCAGCTTGGCTCGAGGGAGCGACGAGCAGTACTTC. The encoded protein is CASSLARGSDEQYF.

The sample holds a few counts of this clonotype. V usage is TRBV7-8 and J usage is TRBJ2-5; the D gene is possibly TRBD2 (7 bases). The germline gives CDR1 SGHVS, CDR2 FQNEAQ. The CDR3 is made up of 16 amino acids. The V end lost 1 base, the J end lost 5 bases, and 17 bases lay between the germline ends. CDR3: CASSLDWGGAEETQYF. The CDR3 DNA follows: TGTGCCAGCAGCTTAGACTGGGGGGGGGCTGAGGAGACCCAGTACTTC. Together with reference TRBV7-8 and TRBJ2-5, the CDR3 gives the full variable domain: GAGVSQSPRYKVAKRGQDVALRCDPISGHVSLFWYQQALGQGPEFLTYFQNEAQLDKSGLPSDRFFAERPEGSVSTLKIQRTQQEDSAVYLCASSLDWGGAEETQYFGPGTRLLVL.

This clonotype has just a few counts. Here the CDR3 reads CASSFRPRADEQFF. Here the CDR3 DNA reads TGTGCCAGCAGTTTTCGTCCCAGGGCGGATGAGCAGTTCTTC. This chain connects TRBV27 to TRBJ2-1; possible D gene TRBD1, 5 bases. This CDR3 is 14 amino acids long. Trimming left V 3 bases short and J 8 bases short, with 14 bases between. CDR1 is MNHEY and CDR2 is SMNVEV in the germline V gene (reference sequence).

This clonotype occurred a few times. V is TRBV9 and J is TRBJ2-2; D is possibly TRBD2 (5 bases). The CDR3 contains 14 residues. V shed 0 bases and J shed 6 bases, with 9 bases lying between them. Germline lookup yields CDR1 SGDLS and CDR2 YYNGEE. CDR3 region: CASSVGGKAGELFF. The CDR3 DNA follows: TGTGCCAGCAGCGTAGGAGGGAAAGCCGGGGAGCTGTTTTTT.

This clonotype was recorded many times. This chain uses TRBV6-5 with TRBJ1-6; D not resolved. V lost 2 bases and J 7 bases, leaving 9 bases between the germline ends. CDR1 and CDR2 (germline): MNHEY, SVGAGI. CDR3 length: 14 amino acids. The CDR3 DNA sequence: TGTGCCAGCAGTTACACCGACGGAAATTCACCCCTCCACTTT. This gives the protein CASSYTDGNSPLHF.

This clonotype has ten or more counts. This sequence joins TRBV4-3 and TRBJ1-2; 11 bases fit TRBD1. The germline V gene has CDR1 LGHNA and CDR2 YSLEER. V was clipped by 4 bases and J by 8 bases; unmatched bases: 6. This CDR3 region has 14 residues. CDR3 DNA: TGCGCCAGCAGCCGCGGACAGGGGGCGGGAGGCTACACCTTC. It encodes CASSRGQGAGGYTF.

The V gene is TRBV12-3 or TRBV12-4, the J gene TRBJ1-3; perhaps TRBD1 as D (5 bases). This CDR3 contains 17 residues. Trimming took off 7 bases at V and 0 bases at J, with 19 bases between the two ends. This chain's CDR3 is CASTPTRDGYSGNTIYF. For the CDR3, the DNA is TGTGCCAGCACCCCGACCCGGGACGGCTACTCTGGAAACACCATATATTTT.

This clonotype has just a few counts. For the CDR3, the DNA is TGTGCCAGCAGAAGACCAGGGACGGTGAACACTGAAGCTTTCTTT. Protein product: CASRRPGTVNTEAFF. The rearrangement uses TRBV2 and TRBJ1-1; tentative D call: TRBD1 (5 bases). The CDR3 is made up of 15 amino acids. Trimming took off 6 bases at V and 0 bases at J, with 14 bases between the two ends. CDR1 SNHLY and CDR2 FYNNEI come from the germline V gene.

This clonotype was observed a handful of times. This sequence joins TRBV12-3 or TRBV12-4 and TRBJ2-5, with D possibly TRBD1 on 6 matching bases. V lost 2 bases to trimming and J lost 3 bases, with 13 bases between them. The CDR3 runs 15 residues. The CDR3 here is CASSLPWAGEETQYF. The CDR3 DNA is TGTGCCAGCAGTTTACCGTGGGCAGGGGAAGAGACCCAGTACTTC.

In this sample, this clonotype turned up many times. The V gene is TRBV4-1, the J gene TRBJ2-7, with 8 positions matching TRBD2. This CDR3 is built from 14 residues. Trimming cost V 2 bases and J 5 bases; bases outside gene matches: 5. Looked up from germline, CDR1 is MGHRA and CDR2 is YSYEKL. As DNA, the CDR3 is TGCGCCAGCAGCCAATTCGGGGGGGCCCACGAGCAGTACTTC. The encoded protein is CASSQFGGAHEQYF.